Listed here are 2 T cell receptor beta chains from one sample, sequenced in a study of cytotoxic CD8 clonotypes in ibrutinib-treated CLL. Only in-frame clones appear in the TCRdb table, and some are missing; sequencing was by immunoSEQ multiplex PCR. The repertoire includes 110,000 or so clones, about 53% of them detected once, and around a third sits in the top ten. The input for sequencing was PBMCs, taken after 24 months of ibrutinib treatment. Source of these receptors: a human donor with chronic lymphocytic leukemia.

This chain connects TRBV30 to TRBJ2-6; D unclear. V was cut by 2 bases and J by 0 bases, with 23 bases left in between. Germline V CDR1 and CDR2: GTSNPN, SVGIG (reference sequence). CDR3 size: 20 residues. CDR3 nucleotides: TGTGCCTGGAGTCCTCGGGTCAAGACGATCGGTATCTCTGGGGCCAACGTCCTGACTTTC. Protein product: CAWSPRVKTIGISGANVLTF.

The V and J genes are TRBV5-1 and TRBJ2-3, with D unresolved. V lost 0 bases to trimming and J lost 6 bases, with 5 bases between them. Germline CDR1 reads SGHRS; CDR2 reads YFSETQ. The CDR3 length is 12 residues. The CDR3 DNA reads TGCGCCAGCAGCTTGGACCGGGATACGCAGTATTTT. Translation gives CASSLDRDTQYF.